Listed below are T cell receptor beta chains from one sample, sequenced in a study of T cells after yellow fever vaccination. TCRdb analysed the 5' RACE reads with MiXCR anew, one entry per CDR3 protein. Of 150,000 to 200,000 distinct CDR3 sequences listed, 5.5% to 7.5% are singletons. Sequences were derived from CD4+ T cells sorted from PBMCs, sampled on the day of the first yellow fever vaccination. These receptors came from a man aged 18 to 30 who received the YFV17D yellow fever vaccine. Each CDR3 is given without its conserved first and last residue. Each record gives: V gene, J gene, CDR3 protein.

TRBV12-3/TRBV12-4	TRBJ1-2	ASSFTGTGIPLGGYT
TRBV18	TRBJ1-2	ASSPPVVQGAGYT
TRBV7-2	TRBJ2-7	ASSAGGPSTEQY
TRBV5-1	TRBJ2-7	ASTANPPYEQY
TRBV3-1	TRBJ1-3	ASSPGQGRRTIY
TRBV4-3	TRBJ2-1	ASSQVANEQF
TRBV5-1	TRBJ2-3	ASSSTSGGAITQY
TRBV25-1	TRBJ2-1	ASSDPGREESSEQF
TRBV7-2	TRBJ2-3	ASSLASSDTQY
TRBV7-2	TRBJ1-5	ASSFPGGNQPQH
TRBV4-2	TRBJ1-2	ASSQGAGEGYGYT
TRBV29-1	TRBJ2-3	SVASGGYTDTQY
TRBV5-1	TRBJ2-1	ASSPVLGSFNEQF
TRBV28	TRBJ2-5	ASALVQETQY
TRBV7-2	TRBJ1-1	ASSLAQGRLVNTEAF
TRBV23-1	TRBJ2-3	ASSQSGDRVGSTDTQY
TRBV7-9	TRBJ1-2	ASSRGGGYGYT
TRBV30	TRBJ2-3	AWEGTEASTDTQY
TRBV6-1	TRBJ2-7	ASSGRGSYEQY
TRBV5-1	TRBJ2-2	ASSLASFNTGELF
TRBV5-1	TRBJ2-3	ASSLDRAPDTQY
TRBV15	TRBJ1-2	ATSRVGALRGYT
TRBV9	TRBJ1-1	ASSPQFRLVNTEAF
TRBV12-3/TRBV12-4	TRBJ2-1	ASSYTSGGSYNEQF
TRBV24-1	TRBJ1-1	ATSDATGTGGPNTEAF
TRBV4-3	TRBJ2-4	ASSQDPAGGAKNIQY
TRBV5-1	TRBJ2-5	ASSSGGTQEETQY
TRBV9	TRBJ1-1	ASSVDGHGNTEAF
TRBV9	TRBJ2-5	ASSVGNGGASQETQY
TRBV4-2	TRBJ2-7	ASSQVRADGGARYEQY
TRBV20-1	TRBJ1-5	SASISTASNQPQH
TRBV3-1	TRBJ2-3	ASSQVRPPSGDNTDTQY
TRBV6-5	TRBJ1-6	ASSQDRDGSPLH
TRBV20-1	TRBJ2-3	SASPRGPDTQY
TRBV2	TRBJ1-4	ASSAEGTTNEKLF
TRBV20-1	TRBJ2-1	RVGEQF
TRBV7-2	TRBJ2-1	ASSYDSYNEQF
TRBV15	TRBJ2-5	ATSRDRGQETQY
TRBV25-1	TRBJ2-7	ASSAHLEQY
TRBV9	TRBJ2-3	ASSVDGDTDTQY
TRBV6-5	TRBJ2-1	ASSSPRRTGTYNEQF
TRBV7-6	TRBJ1-4	ASSTNEKLF
TRBV4-1	TRBJ2-7	ASSQPGQTYEQY
TRBV7-2	TRBJ2-7	ASSFQWVQY
TRBV25-1	TRBJ2-6	ASSDNSGANVLT
TRBV18	TRBJ2-3	ASSTRTSEDTQY
TRBV5-6	TRBJ2-7	ASKEAPWSSYEQY
TRBV5-4	TRBJ2-5	ASSLVEGQSQETQY
TRBV6-1	TRBJ2-5	ASSKAMGPTQY
TRBV7-2	TRBJ2-1	ASSLVAGGGNEQF
TRBV5-1	TRBJ2-4	ASRPGTATKNIQY
TRBV7-2	TRBJ1-5	ASSPQGLWQPQH
TRBV7-2	TRBJ2-2	ASSFGGPNTGELF
TRBV5-5	TRBJ1-1	ASSSIIMNTEAF
TRBV7-2	TRBJ1-1	ASSAQRAGTEAF
TRBV9	TRBJ2-7	ASSVDLVRGHEQY